Following are 8 T cell receptor beta chains from one sample sequenced in a study of T cells in women clearing cervical HPV infection. Sequencing was performed with immunoSEQ multiplex PCR; in TCRdb, only in-frame clones are kept and a portion is missing. The sample includes tens of thousands of clones. The material sequenced was blood buffy coat. Receptors were obtained from a woman between 18 and 75 years old with a cervical HPV16 infection that either progressed to CIN3+ or cleared (not recorded which).

Concerning this clone itself: The CDR3 extends 3 residues past the end of the read, so its final part is completed from the germline J gene. This chain uses TRBV7-2 with TRBJ2-7; D is unresolved. Trimming removed 5 bases from V and 3 bases from J, with 8 bases in between. The CDR3 runs 12 residues. Germline lookup yields CDR1 SGHTA and CDR2 FQGNSA. The sequenced CDR3 bases are TGTGCCAGCAGCCCTTCACACTACGAG. Amino acid sequence: CASSPSHYE. The entire CDR3 protein is CASSPSHYEQYF.

Notes on this clone: The read terminates 3 residues ahead of where the CDR3 ends, so the germline J gene completes it. The rearrangement uses TRBV4-1 and TRBJ1-1, with 7 bases aligning to TRBD1. Unmatched junction bases numbered 6, after V lost 4 bases and J lost 4 bases. Germline V lookup: CDR1 MGHRA, CDR2 YSYEKL. The CDR3 consists of 14 residues. Incomplete CDR3 DNA: TGCGCCAGCAGCCTCCGACAGGGTTCCACTGAA. This encodes CASSLRQGSTE. From start to end, the CDR3 is CASSLRQGSTEAFF.

As for this clone: The read ends 3 residues shy of where the CDR3 ends; the end is completed using the germline J gene. J is TRBJ1-5 and V is TRBV11-2; 11 bases agree with TRBD1. J gave up 7 bases and V 1 base, and 3 bases lay outside the gene matches. The CDR3 contains 15 residues. The V gene's germline CDR1 is SGHAT and CDR2 FQNNGV. The sequenced part of the CDR3 DNA is TGTGCCAGCAGCTTAGGGACAGGGGGCGGCCAGCCC. Amino acids: CASSLGTGGGQP. The CDR3 reads in full as CASSLGTGGGQPQHF.

As concerns this clone: Sequencing ends 3 residues short of the CDR3 end; the germline J gene provides the rest. The gene calls are TRBV2 and TRBJ2-3; 7 bases match TRBD1. This CDR3 has 14 amino acids. The V gene's germline CDR1 is SNHLY and CDR2 FYNNEI. CDR3 protein: CASSARDSYQPQYF. CDR3 DNA, as far as it was read: TGTGCCAGCAGCGCCCGGGACAGTTATCAGCCG.

To note about this clone: The CDR3 end is not reached by the read, which stops 3 residues before it; the germline J gene fills it in. J is TRBJ2-5 and V is TRBV29-1; no firm D call. V was clipped by 8 bases and J by 4 bases, with 11 bases between them. In germline, CDR1 is SQVTM, CDR2 ANQGSEA. The CDR3 has 11 amino acids. The chain's CDR3 is CSCPGGETQYF. Incomplete CDR3 DNA: TGCAGCTGTCCCGGCGGAGAGACC.

Remarks on this clone: The CDR3 extends 3 residues past the end of the read, so its final part is completed from the germline J gene. The chain is built from TRBV7-3 and TRBJ1-1; D gene ambiguous. Germline V gives CDR1 SGHTA, CDR2 FQGTGA. The V end lost 1 base, the J end lost 1 base, and 4 bases lay between the germline ends. CDR3 length: 13 residues. Partial CDR3 DNA: TGTGCCAGCAGCTTAATGCGGAACACTGAA. This encodes CASSLMRNTE. The full CDR3 is CASSLMRNTEAFF.

Of note for this clone: The CDR3 end lies 3 residues beyond the end of the read and is filled in from the germline J gene. The genes are TRBV9 and TRBJ2-1, with 7 bases that match TRBD2. CDR1 is SGDLS and CDR2 is YYNGEE in the germline V gene. Losses at the gene ends were 0 bases for V and 1 base for J; bases not matched to a gene: 4. This CDR3 is 16 amino acids long. CDR3 DNA (partial): TGTGCCAGCAGCGTAGCGGCTAGCGGTTCCTACAATGAG. Its translation: CASSVAASGSYNE. The complete CDR3 sequence is CASSVAASGSYNEQFF.

Comments on this clone: The missing CDR3 end, 3 residues past where the read stops, is filled in from the germline J gene. The chain is built from TRBV7-6 and TRBJ1-6; 7 nucleotides align to TRBD1. After removal of 5 bases from V and 5 bases from J, the junction contained 9 bases not matched to a gene. There are 16 residues in the CDR3. The germline V gene encodes CDR1 SGHVS and CDR2 FNYEAQ. The CDR3 DNA, read in part, is TGTGCCAGCAGCCCCAACTCCGGGACAGATAATTCACCC. This gives the protein CASSPNSGTDNSP. The CDR3, in full, reads CASSPNSGTDNSPLHF. The full variable domain, in which reference TRBV7-6 and TRBJ1-6 provide the parts outside the CDR3, is GAGVSQSPRYKVTKRGQDVALRCDPISGHVSLYWYRQALGQGPEFLTYFNYEAQQDKSGLPNDRFSAERPEGSISTLTIQRTEQRDSAMYRCASSPNSGTDNSPLHFGNGTRLTVT.